The clone carrying this TCR beta chain was picked up many times. This sample was included in a study of neurological immune-mediated disorders. This CDR3 has 13 amino acids. Germline CDR1 is MNHNS and CDR2 is SASEGT. V lost 2 bases to trimming and J lost 8 bases, with 9 bases between them. Synthesis of cDNA was carried out by template-switch 5'RACE. The reaction used 10-nucleotide random UMIs. TCRdb re-analysed the 5' RACE reads in MiXCR, keeping a single row per CDR3 protein. Among roughly 71,000 distinct CDR3 sequences listed, about 4% were seen once. The receptor comes from a man aged 25-45 years with multiple sclerosis. The specimen sequenced was PBMCs. V usage is TRBV6-1 and J usage is TRBJ1-4; D not certain. The CDR3 region has the DNA TGTGCCAGCAGTGAACCCTCGAGGGAAAAACTGTTTTTT. This gives the protein CASSEPSREKLFF.